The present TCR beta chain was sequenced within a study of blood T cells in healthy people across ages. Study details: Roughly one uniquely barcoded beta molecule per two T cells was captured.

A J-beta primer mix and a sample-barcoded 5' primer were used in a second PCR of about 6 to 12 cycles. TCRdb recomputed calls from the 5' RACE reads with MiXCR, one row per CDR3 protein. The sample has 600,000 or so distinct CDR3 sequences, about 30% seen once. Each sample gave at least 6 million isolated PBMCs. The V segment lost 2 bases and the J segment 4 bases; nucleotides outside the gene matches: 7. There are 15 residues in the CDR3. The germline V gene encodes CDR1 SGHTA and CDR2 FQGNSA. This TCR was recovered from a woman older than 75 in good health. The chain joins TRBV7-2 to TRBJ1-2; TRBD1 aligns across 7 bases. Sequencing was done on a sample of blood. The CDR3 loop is CASSLRARGTYGYTF. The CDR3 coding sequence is TGTGCCAGCAGCTTAAGGGCCAGGGGGACCTATGGCTACACCTTC.